The 19 T cell receptor beta chains presented below share a single source sample, sequenced in a study of beta chain features in type 1 diabetes. Whole-study results and caveats: A moderate, significant TCRB CDR3 shortening appeared in type 1 diabetes across four CD4+ subsets.

These TCRs are of unknown antigen specificity. cDNA synthesis used the whole RNA isolate, giving expressed TCRB sequences. TCRdb keeps only in-frame clones here, not all; method: immunoSEQ multiplex PCR. The table lists around 180,000 clones, approximately 7.9% of them singletons, with under 0.55% in the top ten. The sequenced sample was central memory CD4+ T cells from blood. All receptors derive from a man between 18 and 35 years old with type 1 diabetes.

This clone was counted ten times or more. This chain links TRBV29-1 with TRBJ2-1; D call uncertain. Trimming took off 5 bases at V and 4 bases at J, with 12 bases between the two ends. CDR3 size: 13 residues. Germline CDR1 is SQVTM and CDR2 is ANQGSEA. CDR3 residues: CSVLQSGYNEQFF. DNA for the CDR3: TGCAGCGTTCTCCAATCCGGGTACAATGAGCAGTTCTTC.

This chain uses TRBV30 with TRBJ2-3; 8 bases map to TRBD1. With 6 bases clipped from V and 2 bases from J, the junction kept 7 bases outside the gene matches. This CDR3 region has 14 residues. The V gene's germline CDR1 is GTSNPN and CDR2 SVGIG (reference sequence). Here the CDR3 reads CACTTGGLTDTQYF. CDR3 bases: TGTGCCTGTACTACAGGGGGACTCACAGATACGCAGTATTTT.

This clone has a handful of counts. The V gene is TRBV18, the J gene TRBJ2-3; D might be TRBD2 (5 bases). Germline V gene lookup returns CDR1 KGHSH and CDR2 LQKENI. The CDR3 extends over 13 amino acids. The V gene lost 3 bases and the J gene lost 5 bases, with 9 bases spanning the gap. DNA of the CDR3: TGTGCCAGCTCACCCCTACGGGGAGATACGCAGTATTTT. Amino acids: CASSPLRGDTQYF.

J is TRBJ2-7 and V is TRBV5-1, with D hard to call. Trimming took 2 bases from V and 0 from J, leaving 3 bases between them. Per germline, CDR1 SGHRS and CDR2 YFSETQ. The CDR3 spans 12 residues. The DNA of the CDR3 is TGCGCCAGCAGCTTTCTCTCCTACGAGCAGTACTTC. The encoded protein is CASSFLSYEQYF.

This sequence joins TRBV29-1 and TRBJ2-3, with TRBD2 identical over 10 bases. This CDR3 has 15 amino acids. Per the germline V gene, CDR1 is SQVTM and CDR2 is ANQGSEA. V lost 8 bases and J lost 1; bases outside the gene matches: 9. Written as DNA, the CDR3 is TGCAGCCCAAGGGGGAGCGGGGGGGGCACAGATACGCAGTATTTT. It yields the protein CSPRGSGGGTDTQYF.

There are a few counts of this clone. The CDR3 protein is CASSLNQAGANVLTF. CDR3 nucleotide sequence: TGTGCCAGCAGCCTAAACCAGGCTGGGGCCAACGTCCTGACTTTC. The V call is TRBV27, the J call TRBJ2-6; D is undetermined. Germline CDR1 is MNHEY and CDR2 is SMNVEV (reference sequence). V was pared by 6 bases and J by 2 bases, with 11 bases between. CDR3 length: 15 amino acids.

This clone was picked up many times. The chain couples TRBV27 to TRBJ2-7; TRBD1 is a possible D gene (6 bases). V was clipped by 5 bases and J by 0 bases, with 11 bases between them. CDR3 length: 14 amino acids. Per the germline V gene, CDR1 is MNHEY and CDR2 is SMNVEV (reference sequence). The CDR3 DNA is TGTGCCAGCAGTCCCAGGACAGACTCCTACGAGCAGTACTTC. Its translation: CASSPRTDSYEQYF.

The chain recombines TRBV5-1 with TRBJ2-2; the match to TRBD1 covers 11 bases. The CDR3 length is 15 residues. Germline V lookup: CDR1 SGHRS, CDR2 YFSETQ. The trim removed 6 bases at V and 10 bases at J, leaving 11 bases unmatched. CDR3 amino acids: CASKTTGQGAAELFF. The CDR3 bases are TGCGCCAGCAAAACGACAGGACAGGGGGCTGCGGAGCTGTTTTTT.

This clone was detected a few times. In DNA, the CDR3 is TGCGCCAGCAGCTTCGACACAATGAACACTGAAGCTTTCTTT. Its protein is CASSFDTMNTEAFF. This sequence joins TRBV5-1 and TRBJ1-1; D is ambiguous. This CDR3 is built from 14 residues. Germline CDR1 SGHRS, CDR2 YFSETQ. V lost 2 bases to trimming and J lost 0 bases, with 8 bases between them.

The J gene is TRBJ1-1, the V gene TRBV5-1; D may be TRBD1 (5 bases). Trimming took off 2 bases at V and 3 bases at J, with 8 bases between the two ends. The CDR3 contains 13 residues. The germline V gene has CDR1 SGHRS and CDR2 YFSETQ. The CDR3 region has the DNA TGCGCCAGCAGCTTAGGGGATGACACTGAAGCTTTCTTT. As protein: CASSLGDDTEAFF.

This clone was counted ten times or more. This chain connects TRBV19 to TRBJ2-3, with 8 bases aligning to TRBD2. Germline CDR1 and CDR2: LNHDA and SQIVND (reference sequence). The CDR3 has 14 amino acids. The junction had 2 bases not matched to a gene; V was cut back by 4 bases and J by 2 bases. The CDR3 coding sequence is TGTGCCAGTAGTAAGACTAGCGCCACAGATACGCAGTATTTT. Its protein is CASSKTSATDTQYF.

The chain recombines TRBV5-4 with TRBJ2-7; 9 bases map to TRBD2. J lost 6 bases, V lost 0 bases, and 10 bases had no gene match. The CDR3 has 16 amino acids. Germline CDR1 reads SGHNT; CDR2 reads YYREEE (reference sequence). As DNA, the CDR3 is TGTGCCAGCAGCTTGGGGTCTGGCGGGGGGGCCATCGAGCAGTACTTC. Its translation: CASSLGSGGGAIEQYF.

This clone was observed a few times. The gene calls are TRBV18 and TRBJ1-5; D call uncertain. CDR3 length: 12 residues. The V gene lost 4 bases and the J gene lost 15 bases, with 16 bases spanning the gap. CDR1 KGHSH and CDR2 LQKENI come from the germline V gene. CDR3 protein: CASSHPNQYLHF. Here the CDR3 DNA reads TGTGCCAGCTCACACCCCAACCAGTATCTGCATTTT.

This clone was picked up a small number of times. The chain carries TRBV25-1 and TRBJ1-2; the D gene is possibly TRBD1 (5 bases). V was clipped by 10 bases and J by 4 bases, with 13 bases between them. There are 12 residues in the CDR3. Germline-derived CDR1 and CDR2 are MGHDK and SYGVNS. CDR3 in DNA: TGTGCCACACGGGGGGACTCCTATGGCTACACCTTC. Protein: CATRGDSYGYTF.

The rearrangement uses TRBV14 and TRBJ2-5; a weak D match, TRBD2 (6 bases). The CDR3 has 17 residues. V lost 0 bases, J lost 1 base, and 15 bases lay in between. The germline V gene encodes CDR1 SGHDN and CDR2 FVKESK. Here the CDR3 DNA reads TGTGCCAGCAGCCAAGATAGGATAGCGGCTCCCCAAGAGACCCAGTACTTC. Encoded protein: CASSQDRIAAPQETQYF.

This clone was observed a handful of times. The chain joins TRBV28 to TRBJ2-3, with a possible D match to TRBD2 (5 bases). Trimming took 1 base from V and 5 from J, leaving 13 bases between them. Germline V CDR1 and CDR2: MDHEN, SYDVKM. The CDR3 consists of 15 residues. CDR3 region: CASSLFQAGLDTQYF. The DNA for the CDR3 is TGTGCCAGCAGTTTATTTCAAGCAGGACTAGATACGCAGTATTTT.

This chain links TRBV2 with TRBJ1-5; TRBD1 agrees at 9 bases. The CDR3 is 15 residues long. Germline CDR1 and CDR2: SNHLY and FYNNEI. Unmatched junction bases numbered 7, after V lost 5 bases and J lost 5 bases. DNA for the CDR3: TGTGCCAGCAGTCCGACCCGGGACAGGGATCAGCCCCAGCATTTT. Encoded protein: CASSPTRDRDQPQHF.

This clone was picked up many times. This chain connects TRBV7-9 to TRBJ2-2; TRBD2 agrees at 9 bases. Germline V lookup: CDR1 SEHNR, CDR2 FQNEAQ (reference sequence). The CDR3 extends over 17 amino acids. With 6 bases clipped from V and 0 bases from J, the junction kept 8 bases outside the gene matches. CDR3 nucleotides: TGTGCCAGCAGGATCTTTAGCGGGAGCTCGAACACCGGGGAGCTGTTTTTT. Its translation is CASRIFSGSSNTGELFF.

This clone came up a few times. The chain recombines TRBV5-4 with TRBJ1-2; tentative D call: TRBD1 (5 bases). The CDR3 is 15 amino acids. CDR1 and CDR2 from the germline V gene are SGHNT and YYREEE (reference sequence). Trimming shortened V by 8 bases and J by 8 bases, and 25 bases separated the two germline ends. DNA of the CDR3: TGTGCCAGTTTAGACAGACGAGGCGCGGATGGGGGCTACACCTTC. It is translated as CASLDRRGADGGYTF.